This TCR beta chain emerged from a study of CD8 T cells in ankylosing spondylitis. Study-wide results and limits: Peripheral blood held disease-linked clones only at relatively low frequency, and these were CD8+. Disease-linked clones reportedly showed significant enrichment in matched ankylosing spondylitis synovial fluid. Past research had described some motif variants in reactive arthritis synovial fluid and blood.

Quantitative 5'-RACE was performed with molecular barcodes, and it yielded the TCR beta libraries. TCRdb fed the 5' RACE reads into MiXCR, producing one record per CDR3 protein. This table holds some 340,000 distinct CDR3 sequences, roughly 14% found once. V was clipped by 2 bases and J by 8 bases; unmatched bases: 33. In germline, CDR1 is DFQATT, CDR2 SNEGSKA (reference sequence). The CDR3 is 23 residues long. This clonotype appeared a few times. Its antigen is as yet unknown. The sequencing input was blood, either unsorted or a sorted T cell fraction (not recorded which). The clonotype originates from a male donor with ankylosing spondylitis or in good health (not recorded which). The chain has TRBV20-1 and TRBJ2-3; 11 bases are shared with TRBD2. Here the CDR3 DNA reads TGCAGTGCTAGATTTTCCTCCCCCCTCCCGGGACTAGCGGAGGTGCACAAGTACGGTACGCAGTATTTT. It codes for CSARFSSPLPGLAEVHKYGTQYF.